The source of this T cell receptor beta chain is a study of blood T cell repertoires in COVID-19. Profiling relied on immunoSEQ multiplex PCR, and the TCRdb table lists in-frame clones only, not all of them. This sample carries 56,000 or so clones, more than 80% of them seen once, and the ten largest clones take around a fifth. The ends lost 3 bases at V and 3 bases at J; junction bases unmatched: 20. Germline-derived CDR1 and CDR2 are MNHEY and SMNVEV (reference sequence). This CDR3 region has 22 residues. The sequenced sample consisted of peripheral blood. V and J are TRBV27 and TRBJ2-5; 15 positions match TRBD2. The clonotype was recovered from a human donor in a cohort sampled during active COVID-19. The CDR3 DNA reads TGTGCCAGCAGTTTGACAGGGGGACTAGCGGGGGGCTCCAGGGGGCATGAAGAGACCCAGTACTTC. Protein product: CASSLTGGLAGGSRGHEETQYF.